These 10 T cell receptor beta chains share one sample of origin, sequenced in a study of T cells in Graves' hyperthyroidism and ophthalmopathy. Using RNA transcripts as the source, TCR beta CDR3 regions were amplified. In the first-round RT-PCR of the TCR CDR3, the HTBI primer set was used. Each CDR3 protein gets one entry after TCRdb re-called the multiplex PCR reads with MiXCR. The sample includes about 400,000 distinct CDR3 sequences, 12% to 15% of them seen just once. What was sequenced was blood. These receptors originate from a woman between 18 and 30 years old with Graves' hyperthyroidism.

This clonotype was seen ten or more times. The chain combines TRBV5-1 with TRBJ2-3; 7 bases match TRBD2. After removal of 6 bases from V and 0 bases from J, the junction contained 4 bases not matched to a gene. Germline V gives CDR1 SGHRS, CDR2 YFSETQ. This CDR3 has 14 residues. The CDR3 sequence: CASTPSGSTDTQYF. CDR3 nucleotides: TGCGCCAGCACTCCTAGCGGCAGCACAGATACGCAGTATTTT.

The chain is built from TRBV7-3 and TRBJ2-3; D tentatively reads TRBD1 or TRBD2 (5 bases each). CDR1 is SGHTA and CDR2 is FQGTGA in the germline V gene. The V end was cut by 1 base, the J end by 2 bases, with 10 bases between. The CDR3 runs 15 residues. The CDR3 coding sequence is TGTGCCAGCAGCTTAAGGGGCGGGCACACAGATACGCAGTATTTT. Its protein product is CASSLRGGHTDTQYF.

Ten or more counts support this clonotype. For the CDR3, the DNA is TGTGCCAGCAGCCAATCCGCTCTAGCGCTCACCTACGAGCAGTACTTC. Its protein is CASSQSALALTYEQYF. The gene calls are TRBV3-1 and TRBJ2-7, with a possible D match to TRBD2 (6 bases). Germline V CDR1 and CDR2: LGHDT, YNNKEL (reference sequence). This CDR3 has 16 residues. Trimming took off 2 bases at V and 2 bases at J, with 16 bases between the two ends.

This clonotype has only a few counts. The CDR3 bases are TGTGCCAGCAGCTTACCGGCAGGGGCCGTCGACGAGCAGTACTTC. This gives the protein CASSLPAGAVDEQYF. V is TRBV7-6 and J is TRBJ2-7; D is possibly TRBD1 (6 bases). CDR3 size: 15 residues. With 2 bases removed from V and 5 bases from J, the gap between germline ends came to 16 bases. CDR1 is SGHVS and CDR2 is FNYEAQ in the germline V gene.

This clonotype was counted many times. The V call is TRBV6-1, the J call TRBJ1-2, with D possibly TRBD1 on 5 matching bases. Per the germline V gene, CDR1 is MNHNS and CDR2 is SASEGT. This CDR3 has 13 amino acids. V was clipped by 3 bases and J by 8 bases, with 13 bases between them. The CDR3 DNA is TGTGCCAGCAGTGACGACAGCGCTAGAGGCTACACCTTC. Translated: CASSDDSARGYTF.

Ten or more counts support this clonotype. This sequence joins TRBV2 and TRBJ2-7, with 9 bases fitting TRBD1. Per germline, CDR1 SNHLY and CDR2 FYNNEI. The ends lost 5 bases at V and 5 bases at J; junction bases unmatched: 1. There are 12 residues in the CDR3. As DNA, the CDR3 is TGTGCCAGCAGTAGACAGGGGGACGAGCAGTACTTC. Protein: CASSRQGDEQYF.

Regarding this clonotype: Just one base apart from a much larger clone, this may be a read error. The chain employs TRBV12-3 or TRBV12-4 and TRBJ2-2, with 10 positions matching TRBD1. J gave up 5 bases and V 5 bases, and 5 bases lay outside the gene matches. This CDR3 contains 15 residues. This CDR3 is CASSVLGQGTGELFF. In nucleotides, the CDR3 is TGTGCCAGCAGTGTGTTGGGACAGGGGACCGGGGAGCTGTTTTTT.

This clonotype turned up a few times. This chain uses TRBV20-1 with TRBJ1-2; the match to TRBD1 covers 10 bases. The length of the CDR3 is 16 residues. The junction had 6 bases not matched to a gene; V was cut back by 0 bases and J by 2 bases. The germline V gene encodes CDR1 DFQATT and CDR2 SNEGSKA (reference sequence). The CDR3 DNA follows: TGCAGTGCTAGAGAGGGACCGGGACAGGGGAACTATGGCTACACCTTC. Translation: CSAREGPGQGNYGYTF.

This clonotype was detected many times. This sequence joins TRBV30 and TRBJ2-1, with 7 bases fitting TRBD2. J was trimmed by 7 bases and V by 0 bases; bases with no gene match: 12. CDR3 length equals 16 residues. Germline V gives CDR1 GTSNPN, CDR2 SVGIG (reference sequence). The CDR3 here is CAWSVTLAGAGNEQFF. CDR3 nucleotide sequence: TGTGCCTGGAGTGTAACCCTTGCGGGAGCGGGGAATGAGCAGTTCTTC.

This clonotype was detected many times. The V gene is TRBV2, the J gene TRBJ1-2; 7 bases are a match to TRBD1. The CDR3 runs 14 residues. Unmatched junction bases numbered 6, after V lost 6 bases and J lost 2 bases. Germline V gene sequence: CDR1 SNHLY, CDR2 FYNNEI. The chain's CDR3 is CASRRQGGNYGYTF. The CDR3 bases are TGTGCCAGCAGACGGCAGGGGGGAAACTATGGCTACACCTTC.